This T cell receptor (beta chain) is from a study of cytotoxic CD8 clonotypes in ibrutinib-treated CLL. Study-wide findings and caveats: Clonotypes that were public were uncommon, and they contracted or stayed stable on treatment.

TCRdb keeps only in-frame clones here, not all; method: immunoSEQ multiplex PCR. The data show around 50,000 clones, roughly 50% seen once. The CDR3 has 17 amino acids. The germline V gene encodes CDR1 SGHRS and CDR2 YFSETQ. The germline V and J ends were trimmed by 6 bases and 0 bases, with 21 bases remaining between them. This clone was seen repeatedly, ten times or more. Antigen specificity is unknown. This TCR derives from a human donor with chronic lymphocytic leukemia. The chain carries TRBV5-1 and TRBJ1-1; D is perhaps TRBD1 (5 bases). The input for sequencing was PBMCs, taken after 24 months of ibrutinib treatment. CDR3 sequence: CASNPGGGATMNTEAFF. The CDR3 DNA reads TGCGCCAGCAACCCGGGAGGAGGGGCCACAATGAACACTGAAGCTTTCTTT.